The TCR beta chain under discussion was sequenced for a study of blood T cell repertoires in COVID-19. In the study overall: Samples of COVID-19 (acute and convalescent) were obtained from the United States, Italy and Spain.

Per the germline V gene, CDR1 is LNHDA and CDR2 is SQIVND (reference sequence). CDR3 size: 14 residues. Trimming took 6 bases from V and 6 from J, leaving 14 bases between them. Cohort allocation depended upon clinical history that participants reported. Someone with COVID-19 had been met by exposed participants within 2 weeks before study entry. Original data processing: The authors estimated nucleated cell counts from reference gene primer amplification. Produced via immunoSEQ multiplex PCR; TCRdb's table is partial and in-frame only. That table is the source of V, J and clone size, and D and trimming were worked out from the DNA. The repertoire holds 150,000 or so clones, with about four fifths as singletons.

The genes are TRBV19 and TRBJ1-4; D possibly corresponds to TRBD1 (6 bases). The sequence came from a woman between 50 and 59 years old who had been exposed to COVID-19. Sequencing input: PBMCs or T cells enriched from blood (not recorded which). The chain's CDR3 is CASRPQGFDEKLFF. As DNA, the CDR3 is TGTGCCAGTAGACCCCAGGGGTTCGATGAAAAACTGTTTTTT.